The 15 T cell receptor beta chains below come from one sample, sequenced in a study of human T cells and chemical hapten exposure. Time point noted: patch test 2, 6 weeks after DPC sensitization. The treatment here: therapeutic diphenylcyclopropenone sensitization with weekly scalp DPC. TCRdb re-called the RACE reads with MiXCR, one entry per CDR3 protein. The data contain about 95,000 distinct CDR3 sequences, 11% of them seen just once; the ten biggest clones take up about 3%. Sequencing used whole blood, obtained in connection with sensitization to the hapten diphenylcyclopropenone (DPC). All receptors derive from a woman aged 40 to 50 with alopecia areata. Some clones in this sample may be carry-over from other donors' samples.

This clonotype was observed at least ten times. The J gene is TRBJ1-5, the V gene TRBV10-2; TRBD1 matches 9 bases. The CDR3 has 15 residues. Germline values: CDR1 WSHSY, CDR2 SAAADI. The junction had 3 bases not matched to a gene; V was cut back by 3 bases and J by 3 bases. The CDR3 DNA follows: TGCGCCAGCAGTGATGGGGACAGGGTCAATCAGCCCCAGCATTTT. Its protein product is CASSDGDRVNQPQHF.

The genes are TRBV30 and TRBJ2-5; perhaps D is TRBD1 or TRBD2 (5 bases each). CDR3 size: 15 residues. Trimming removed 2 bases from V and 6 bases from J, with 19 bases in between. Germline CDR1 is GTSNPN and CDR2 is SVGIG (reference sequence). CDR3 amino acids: CAWSSTGTGQKTQYF. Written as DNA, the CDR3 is TGTGCCTGGAGTTCGACCGGGACGGGGCAAAAGACCCAGTACTTC.

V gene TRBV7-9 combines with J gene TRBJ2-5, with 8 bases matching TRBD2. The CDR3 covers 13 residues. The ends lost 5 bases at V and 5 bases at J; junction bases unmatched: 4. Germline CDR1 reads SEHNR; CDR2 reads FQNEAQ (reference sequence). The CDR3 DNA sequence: TGTGCCAGCAGCGCGAGCGGGGGTGAGACCCAGTACTTC. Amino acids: CASSASGGETQYF.

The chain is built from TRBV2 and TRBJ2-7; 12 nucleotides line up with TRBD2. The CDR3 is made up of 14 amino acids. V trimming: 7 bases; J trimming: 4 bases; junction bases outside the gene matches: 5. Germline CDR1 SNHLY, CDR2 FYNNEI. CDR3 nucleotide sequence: TGTGCCAGCACCCTAGCGGGAGGGGGATACGAGCAGTACTTC. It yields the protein CASTLAGGGYEQYF. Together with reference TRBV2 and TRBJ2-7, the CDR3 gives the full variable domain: EPEVTQTPSHQVTQMGQEVILRCVPISNHLYFYWYRQILGQKVEFLVSFYNNEISEKSEIFDDQFSVERPDGSNFTLKIRSTKLEDSAMYFCASTLAGGGYEQYFGPGTRLTVT.

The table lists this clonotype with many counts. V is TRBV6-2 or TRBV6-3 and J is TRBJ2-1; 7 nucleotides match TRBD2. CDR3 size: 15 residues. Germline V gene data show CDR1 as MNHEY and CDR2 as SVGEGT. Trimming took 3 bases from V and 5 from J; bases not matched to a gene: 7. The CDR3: CASSYKVLADNEQFF. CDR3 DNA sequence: TGTGCCAGCAGTTATAAAGTCCTAGCGGACAATGAGCAGTTCTTC.

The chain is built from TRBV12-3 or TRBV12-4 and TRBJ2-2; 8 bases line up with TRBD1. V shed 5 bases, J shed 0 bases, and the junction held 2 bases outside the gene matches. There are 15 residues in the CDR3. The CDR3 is CASSPDRANTGELFF. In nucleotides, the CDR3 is TGTGCCAGCAGTCCGGACAGGGCGAACACCGGGGAGCTGTTTTTT.

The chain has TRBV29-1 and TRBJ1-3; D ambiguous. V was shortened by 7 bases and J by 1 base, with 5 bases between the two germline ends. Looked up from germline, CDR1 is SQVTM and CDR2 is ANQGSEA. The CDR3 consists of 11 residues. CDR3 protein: CSGGSGNTIYF. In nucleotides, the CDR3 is TGCAGCGGTGGGTCTGGAAACACCATATATTTT.

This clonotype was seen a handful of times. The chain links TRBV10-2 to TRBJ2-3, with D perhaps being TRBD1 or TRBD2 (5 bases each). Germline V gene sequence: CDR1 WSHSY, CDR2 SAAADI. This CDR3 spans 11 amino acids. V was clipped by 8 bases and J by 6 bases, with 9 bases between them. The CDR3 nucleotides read TGCGCCAGCTGGGACCCCGATACGCAGTATTTT. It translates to CASWDPDTQYF.

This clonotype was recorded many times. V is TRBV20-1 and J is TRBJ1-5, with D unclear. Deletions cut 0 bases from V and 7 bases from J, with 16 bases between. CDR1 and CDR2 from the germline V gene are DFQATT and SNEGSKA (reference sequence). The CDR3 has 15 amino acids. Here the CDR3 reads CSARDGGNGKQPQHF. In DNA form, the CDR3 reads TGCAGTGCTAGAGATGGAGGGAACGGGAAGCAGCCCCAGCATTTT.

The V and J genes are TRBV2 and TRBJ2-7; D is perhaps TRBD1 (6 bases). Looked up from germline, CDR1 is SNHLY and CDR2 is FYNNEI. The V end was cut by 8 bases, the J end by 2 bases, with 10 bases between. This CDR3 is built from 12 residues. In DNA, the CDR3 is TGTGCCAGCGGAGGACAGACCTACGAGCAGTACTTC. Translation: CASGGQTYEQYF.

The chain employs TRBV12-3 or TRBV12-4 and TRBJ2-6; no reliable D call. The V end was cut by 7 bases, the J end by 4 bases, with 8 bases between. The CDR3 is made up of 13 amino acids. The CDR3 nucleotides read TGTGCCAGCACCCTTAGAGGGGCCAACGTCCTGACTTTC. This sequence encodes CASTLRGANVLTF.

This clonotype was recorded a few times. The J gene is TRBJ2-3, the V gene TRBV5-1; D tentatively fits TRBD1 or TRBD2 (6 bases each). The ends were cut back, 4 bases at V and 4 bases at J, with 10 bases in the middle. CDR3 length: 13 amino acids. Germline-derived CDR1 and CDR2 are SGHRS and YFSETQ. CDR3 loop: CASSPGAADTQYF. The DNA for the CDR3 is TGCGCCAGCAGCCCGGGGGCGGCAGATACGCAGTATTTT.

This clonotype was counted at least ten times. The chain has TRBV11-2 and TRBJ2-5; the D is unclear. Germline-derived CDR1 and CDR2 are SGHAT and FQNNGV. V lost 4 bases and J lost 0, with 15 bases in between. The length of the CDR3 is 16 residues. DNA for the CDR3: TGTGCCAGCAGCTCCGTATGGTCGGGTGACCAAGAGACCCAGTACTTC. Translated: CASSSVWSGDQETQYF.

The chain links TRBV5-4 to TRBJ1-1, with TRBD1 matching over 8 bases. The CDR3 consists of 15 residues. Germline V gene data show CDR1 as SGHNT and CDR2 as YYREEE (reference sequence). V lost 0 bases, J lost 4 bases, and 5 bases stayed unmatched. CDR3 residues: CASSLVDRGGTEAFF. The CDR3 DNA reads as TGTGCCAGCAGCTTGGTCGACAGGGGTGGCACTGAAGCTTTCTTT.

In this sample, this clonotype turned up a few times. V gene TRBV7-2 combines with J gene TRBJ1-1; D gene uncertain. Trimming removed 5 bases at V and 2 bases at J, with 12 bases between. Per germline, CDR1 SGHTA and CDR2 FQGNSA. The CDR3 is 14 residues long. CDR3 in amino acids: CASSQRARNTEAFF. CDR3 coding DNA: TGTGCCAGCAGCCAAAGGGCCCGAAACACTGAAGCTTTCTTT.